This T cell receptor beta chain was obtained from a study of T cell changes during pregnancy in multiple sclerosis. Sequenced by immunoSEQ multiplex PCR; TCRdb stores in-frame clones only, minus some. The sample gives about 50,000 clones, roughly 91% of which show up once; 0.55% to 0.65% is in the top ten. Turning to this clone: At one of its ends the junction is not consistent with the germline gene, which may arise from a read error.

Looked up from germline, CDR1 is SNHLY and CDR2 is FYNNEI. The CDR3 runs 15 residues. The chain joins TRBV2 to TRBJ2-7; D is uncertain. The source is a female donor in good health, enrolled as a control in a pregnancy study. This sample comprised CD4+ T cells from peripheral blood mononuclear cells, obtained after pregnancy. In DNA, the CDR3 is TGTGCCAGCAGGGAAGGTACAGTAAGCTCCTACGAGCAGTACTTC. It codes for CASREGTVSSYEQYF.